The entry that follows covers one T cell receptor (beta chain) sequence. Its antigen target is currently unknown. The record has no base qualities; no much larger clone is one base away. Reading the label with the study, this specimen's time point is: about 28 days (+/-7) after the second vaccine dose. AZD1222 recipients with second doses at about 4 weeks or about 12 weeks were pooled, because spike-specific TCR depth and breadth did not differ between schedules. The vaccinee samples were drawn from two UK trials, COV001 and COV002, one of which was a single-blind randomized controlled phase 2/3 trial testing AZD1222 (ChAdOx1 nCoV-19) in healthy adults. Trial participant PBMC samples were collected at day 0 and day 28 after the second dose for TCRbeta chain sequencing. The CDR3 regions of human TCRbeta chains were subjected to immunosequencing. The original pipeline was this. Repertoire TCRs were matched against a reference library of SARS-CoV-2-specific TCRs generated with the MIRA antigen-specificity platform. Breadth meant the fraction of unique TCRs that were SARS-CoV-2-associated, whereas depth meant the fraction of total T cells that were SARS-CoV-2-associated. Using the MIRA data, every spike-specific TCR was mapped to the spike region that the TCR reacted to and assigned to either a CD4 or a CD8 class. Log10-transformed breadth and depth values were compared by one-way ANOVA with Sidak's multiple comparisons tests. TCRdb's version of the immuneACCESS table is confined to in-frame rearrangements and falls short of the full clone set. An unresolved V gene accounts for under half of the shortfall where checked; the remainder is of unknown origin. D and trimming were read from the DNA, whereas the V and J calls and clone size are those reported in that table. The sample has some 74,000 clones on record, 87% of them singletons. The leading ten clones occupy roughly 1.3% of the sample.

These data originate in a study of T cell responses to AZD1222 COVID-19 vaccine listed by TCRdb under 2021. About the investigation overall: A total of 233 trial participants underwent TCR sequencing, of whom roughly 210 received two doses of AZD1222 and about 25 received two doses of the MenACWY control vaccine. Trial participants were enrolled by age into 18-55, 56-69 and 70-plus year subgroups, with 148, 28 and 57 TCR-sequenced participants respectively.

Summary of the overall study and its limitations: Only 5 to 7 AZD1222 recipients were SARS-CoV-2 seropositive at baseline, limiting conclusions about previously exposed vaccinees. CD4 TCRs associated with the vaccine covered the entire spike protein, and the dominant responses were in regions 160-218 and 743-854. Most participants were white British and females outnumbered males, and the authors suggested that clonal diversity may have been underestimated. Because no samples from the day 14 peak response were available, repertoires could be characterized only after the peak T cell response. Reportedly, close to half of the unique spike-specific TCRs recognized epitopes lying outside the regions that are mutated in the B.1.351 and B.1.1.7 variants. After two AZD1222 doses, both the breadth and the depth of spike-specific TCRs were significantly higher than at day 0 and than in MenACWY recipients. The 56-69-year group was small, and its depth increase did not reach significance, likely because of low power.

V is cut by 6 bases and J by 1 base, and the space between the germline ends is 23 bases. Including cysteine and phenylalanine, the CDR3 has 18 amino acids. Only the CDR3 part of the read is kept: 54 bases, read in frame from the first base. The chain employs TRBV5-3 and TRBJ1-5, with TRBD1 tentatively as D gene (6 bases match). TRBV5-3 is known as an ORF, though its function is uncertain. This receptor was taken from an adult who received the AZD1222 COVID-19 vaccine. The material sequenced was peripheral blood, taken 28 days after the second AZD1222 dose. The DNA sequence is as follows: TGTGCCAGAATGATCCTTCTGAGGGTAAGGGGGAGCAATCAGCCCCAGCATTTT. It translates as CARMILLRVRGSNQPQHF.